This T cell receptor (beta chain) stems from a study of blood T cell repertoires in COVID-19 (dated by TCRdb to 2018 to 2021). Context from the whole study: Samples from collaborators originated in the United States, Italy and Spain and spanned both the acute and convalescent phases of COVID-19. The prospective study material was composed of cDNA or gDNA derived from T cells, B-cell-depleted T cells, or PBMCs. Deeply sampled blood TCRbeta repertoires from subjects exposed to, actively infected with, or recovered from COVID-19 were included in the dataset. A freely available public database, intended as a resource for researchers studying the immune response to SARS-CoV-2, is where the repertoires were released. Samples came from the ongoing ImmuneRACE study (first 160 participants) plus 1,254 subjects from 6 global collaborators. Nearly every sample came with metadata listing a de-identified subject ID, COVID-19 status, age in years and sex. Where available, HLA class I and class II types were taken from metadata supplied by the sample provider and were not determined by assay-based typing. Broad study findings and their caveats: The amount of clinical and demographic metadata varied by source and participant and was provided uncurated.

Comment on this clone: Its specific antigen is unknown. No much larger clone exists at a distance of one base, and base qualities are not known.

The immunoSEQ Assay, a bias-controlled multiplex PCR, was used to amplify TCRbeta CDR3 regions from genomic DNA. The original pipeline was this. The number of nucleated cells in each sample was estimated by amplification of reference gene primers within the assay. To quantify the absolute abundance of each unique TCRbeta CDR3 rearrangement, sequence reads were collapsed and filtered. For each sample, productive Simpson clonality was calculated by taking the square root of Simpson's diversity index across productive rearrangements. Held by TCRdb, this immuneACCESS table contains in-frame sequences only and omits some clones. Under half of the omission traces to an unresolved V gene where checked; the cause of the rest is unknown. The D gene and trimming were derived from the DNA, and the V and J assignments and clone size from that table. In this sample the table shows about 280,000 clones, about 88% of which occur a single time. Around 11% of the sample comes from the top ten.

V ends up 6 bases short and J 2 bases short, with an unmatched junction base count of 7. For CDR1 and CDR2, the germline V gene lists SQVTM and ANQGSEA. The CDR3 starts with the cysteine, ends with the phenylalanine, and has 15 residues. Only the CDR3 DNA stays, 45 bases, in frame from base 1. One collaborating source in Seattle enrolled patients while the patients were actively infected and followed the patients over time throughout the course of disease. The collaborating institutions used their own protocols to collect whole blood in K2EDTA tubes. Collaborator samples were shipped for TCRbeta analysis as frozen whole blood, isolated PBMCs, or DNA extracted from either sample type.

The sequence came from a woman aged 25-40 years with COVID-19, enrolled during active disease. Recombination connected TRBV29-1 to TRBJ2-3; the junction holds 11 bases that match TRBD2. Material: peripheral blood. The CDR3 sequence is CSVGTSGRHTDTQYF. The bases are TGCAGCGTCGGGACTAGCGGTAGGCACACAGATACGCAGTATTTT.